This TCR beta chain was observed in a study of monozygotic twins with inflammatory bowel disease. Phlebotomy per donor yielded a single 2.5 ml blood sample. Germline values: CDR1 LNHDA, CDR2 SQIVND (reference sequence). The CDR3 extends over 14 amino acids. Using eight separate reactions per sample, the authors generated cDNA. Template switching introduced UMIs that contain a 6-nucleotide sample barcode. Reanalyzing the 5' RACE reads, TCRdb keeps one entry per CDR3 protein, without DNA. The sample totals approximately 330,000 distinct CDR3 sequences. What was sequenced was blood. This receptor was taken from a human donor with ulcerative colitis or Crohn's disease, or a healthy co-twin of an affected twin (not recorded which). The V call is TRBV19, the J call TRBJ1-1; with no DNA, the TCRdb D assignment of TRBD1 cannot be verified. The CDR3 reads CASSSGVGNTEAFF.